Reported below is one T cell receptor (beta chain). A much more abundant neighbour one base away suggests this may be a read error. TCRdb analysed the PCR reads with MiXCR anew, one entry per CDR3 protein. Of fewer than 350,000 distinct CDR3 sequences in the sample, around 21% were seen once. Germline CDR1 and CDR2: SGHRS and YFSETQ. CDR3 length: 17 residues. The V gene lost 3 bases and the J gene lost 0 bases, with 18 bases spanning the gap. This sample stems from a study of molecular identifiers for immune sequencing clone quantification. This sequence was found in a human donor in good health. Some libraries in this study had Jurkat cell RNA spiked in. Source material: naive CD8+ T cells from blood, with Jurkat cell RNA spiked in. Subset reported: FACS-sorted CD8+CD4-CCR7+CD45RA+ naive T cells. The chain links TRBV5-1 to TRBJ2-5; D not resolved. This CDR3 reads CASSSRVDEQYQETQYF. For the CDR3, the DNA is TGCGCCAGCAGCTCGCGAGTTGACGAGCAATACCAAGAGACCCAGTACTTC.